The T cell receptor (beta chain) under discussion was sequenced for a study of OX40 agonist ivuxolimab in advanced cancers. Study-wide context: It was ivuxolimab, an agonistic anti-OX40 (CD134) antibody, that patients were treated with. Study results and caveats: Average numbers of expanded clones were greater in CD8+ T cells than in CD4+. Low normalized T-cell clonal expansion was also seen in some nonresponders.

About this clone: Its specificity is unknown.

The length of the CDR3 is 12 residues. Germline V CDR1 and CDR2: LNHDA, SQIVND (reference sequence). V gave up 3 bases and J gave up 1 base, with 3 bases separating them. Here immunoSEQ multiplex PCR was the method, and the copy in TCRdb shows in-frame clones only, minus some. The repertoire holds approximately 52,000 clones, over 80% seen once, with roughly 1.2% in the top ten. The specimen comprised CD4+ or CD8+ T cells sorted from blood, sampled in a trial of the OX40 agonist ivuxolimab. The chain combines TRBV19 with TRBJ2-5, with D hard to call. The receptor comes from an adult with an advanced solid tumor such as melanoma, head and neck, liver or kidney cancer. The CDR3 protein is CASSIPQETQYF. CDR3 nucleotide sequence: TGTGCCAGTAGTATCCCCCAAGAGACCCAGTACTTC.